This passage covers 25 T cell receptor beta chains from one sample sequenced in a study of T cells in Graves' hyperthyroidism and ophthalmopathy. Amplification of TCR beta CDR3 regions used RNA as the template. Initially, a first-round RT-PCR of the TCR CDR3 employed the HTBI primer set. TCRdb re-called the multiplex PCR reads through MiXCR, storing one row per CDR3 protein. This sample has some 740,000 distinct CDR3 sequences; 11% to 15% occur once, and the top ten carry roughly 10%. The sample was blood. Source of these receptors: a woman younger than 35 with Graves' hyperthyroidism.

This clonotype was counted at least ten times. The chain uses TRBV5-5 and TRBJ1-1; D not certain. Germline V gene sequence: CDR1 SGHKS, CDR2 YYEKEE (reference sequence). Trimming took off 1 base at V and 4 bases at J, with 11 bases between the two ends. The length of the CDR3 is 14 residues. CDR3: CASSLWAGGTEAFF. In nucleotides, the CDR3 is TGTGCCAGCAGCTTGTGGGCTGGCGGCACTGAAGCTTTCTTT. The variable domain in full, completed from reference TRBV5-5 and TRBJ1-1, reads DAGVTQSPTHLIKTRGQQVTLRCSPISGHKSVSWYQQVLGQGPQFIFQYYEKEERGRGNFPDRFSARQFPNYSSELNVNALLLGDSALYLCASSLWAGGTEAFFGQGTRLTVV.

This clonotype was observed many times. The rearrangement links TRBV2 to TRBJ1-5, with D uncertain. V was shortened by 2 bases and J by 6 bases, with 14 bases between the two germline ends. CDR1 and CDR2 from the germline V gene are SNHLY and FYNNEI. This CDR3 has 15 residues. For the CDR3, the DNA is TGTGCCAGCAGTGAACTATCGGGTGCCGTTCAGCCCCAGCATTTT. Translated: CASSELSGAVQPQHF. Full variable domain (rest looked up from reference TRBV2 and TRBJ1-5): EPEVTQTPSHQVTQMGQEVILRCVPISNHLYFYWYRQILGQKVEFLVSFYNNEISEKSEIFDDQFSVERPDGSNFTLKIRSTKLEDSAMYFCASSELSGAVQPQHFGDGTRLSIL.

This clonotype has more than one count but fewer than ten. The chain combines TRBV7-9 with TRBJ2-2, with 7 bases that match TRBD1. CDR3 size: 16 residues. Germline V gene sequence: CDR1 SEHNR, CDR2 FQNEAQ (reference sequence). After removal of 6 bases from V and 5 bases from J, the junction contained 12 bases not matched to a gene. CDR3 loop: CASRHRQGSGTGELFF. In DNA, the CDR3 is TGTGCCAGCAGGCACCGACAGGGTTCGGGAACCGGGGAGCTGTTTTTT.

This clonotype was detected only a few times. The CDR3 loop is CASRGDRVITEAFF. The DNA of the CDR3 is TGTGCCAGCAGGGGGGACAGGGTGATCACTGAAGCTTTCTTT. The V call is TRBV2, the J call TRBJ1-1; 9 bases match TRBD1. V gave up 6 bases and J gave up 4 bases; unmatched junction bases: 6. The germline V gene has CDR1 SNHLY and CDR2 FYNNEI. The CDR3 runs 14 residues.

There are a few counts of this clonotype. The chain couples TRBV6-1 to TRBJ1-5, with 7 bases aligning to TRBD1. The germline V gene has CDR1 MNHNS and CDR2 SASEGT. This CDR3 contains 15 residues. Trimming cost V 6 bases and J 3 bases; bases outside gene matches: 8. Here the CDR3 reads CASRDEGAFNQPQHF. The CDR3 nucleotides are TGTGCCAGCAGAGATGAGGGGGCTTTCAATCAGCCCCAGCATTTT.

This clonotype was detected a few times. The rearrangement links TRBV6-5 to TRBJ1-1, with D perhaps TRBD1 (5 bases). Germline V gene sequence: CDR1 MNHEY, CDR2 SVGAGI. Trimming left V 2 bases short and J 4 bases short, with 8 bases between. The CDR3 spans 13 residues. This chain's CDR3 is CASSYPGPTEAFF. CDR3 in DNA: TGTGCCAGCAGTTACCCGGGGCCCACTGAAGCTTTCTTT.

This clonotype was counted ten times or more. The J gene is TRBJ2-1, the V gene TRBV7-8, with 11 bases matching TRBD2. The J segment lost 2 bases and the V segment lost 5 bases, leaving 14 bases of the junction unmatched. This CDR3 region has 19 residues. Germline-derived CDR1 and CDR2 are SGHVS and FQNEAQ. Here the CDR3 reads CASSLPLAGESLAYNEQFF. For the CDR3, the DNA is TGTGCCAGCAGCCTCCCACTAGCGGGAGAATCTTTGGCCTACAATGAGCAGTTCTTC.

The rearrangement uses TRBV25-1 and TRBJ1-2, with 10 nucleotides matching TRBD1. This CDR3 spans 17 amino acids. Germline V gives CDR1 MGHDK, CDR2 SYGVNS. V shed 5 bases, J shed 4 bases, and the junction held 13 bases outside the gene matches. The CDR3 here is CASSPDRGSTYPYGYTF. As DNA, the CDR3 is TGTGCCAGCAGTCCGGACAGGGGGTCCACTTACCCCTATGGCTACACCTTC.

This chain uses TRBV19 with TRBJ2-2; D not certain. CDR3 length: 15 amino acids. Deletions cut 0 bases from V and 6 bases from J, with 11 bases between. CDR1 is LNHDA, CDR2 SQIVND, per germline (reference sequence). CDR3 DNA sequence: TGTGCCAGTAGTATAGATACAAGGGTGGCCGGGGAGCTGTTTTTT. This encodes CASSIDTRVAGELFF.

This clonotype was found many times. The chain is built from TRBV7-2 and TRBJ2-7; D not resolved. V shed 2 bases and J shed 4 bases, with 9 bases lying between them. The CDR3 extends over 13 amino acids. Germline V lookup: CDR1 SGHTA, CDR2 FQGNSA. The CDR3 spells CASSLPQEYEQYF. The CDR3 DNA reads as TGTGCCAGCAGCTTACCCCAGGAATACGAGCAGTACTTC. Full variable domain (remainder filled in from reference TRBV7-2 and TRBJ2-7): GAGVSQSPSNKVTEKGKDVELRCDPISGHTALYWYRQSLGQGLEFLIYFQGNSAPDKSGLPSDRFSAERTGGSVSTLTIQRTQQEDSAVYLCASSLPQEYEQYFGPGTRLTVT.

There are many counts of this clonotype. The genes are TRBV6-2 or TRBV6-3 and TRBJ2-7, with a possible D match to TRBD1 (7 bases). The germline V and J ends were trimmed by 0 bases and 3 bases, with 15 bases remaining between them. CDR3 length: 16 amino acids. CDR1 is MNHEY, CDR2 SVGEGT, per germline. The CDR3: CASSYSRRQGGYEQYF. The CDR3 DNA is TGTGCCAGCAGTTACTCTCGAAGACAGGGAGGCTACGAGCAGTACTTC.

This clonotype was observed a handful of times. The J gene is TRBJ1-1, the V gene TRBV20-1; 7 bases agree with TRBD1. Germline CDR1 DFQATT, CDR2 SNEGSKA (reference sequence). The CDR3 has 14 amino acids. The ends lost 0 bases at V and 6 bases at J; junction bases unmatched: 7. CDR3: CSARETGISAEAFF. The CDR3 region has the DNA TGCAGTGCTAGAGAGACAGGGATTTCAGCTGAAGCTTTCTTT.

The V gene is TRBV30, the J gene TRBJ2-1, with D possibly matching TRBD2 (6 bases). The germline V gene encodes CDR1 GTSNPN and CDR2 SVGIG (reference sequence). Trimming took off 4 bases at V and 4 bases at J, with 17 bases between the two ends. CDR3 size: 15 residues. CDR3 sequence: CAWKTLAGPYNEQFF. The CDR3 DNA sequence: TGTGCCTGGAAGACTTTGGCGGGGCCTTACAATGAGCAGTTCTTC. The full variable domain, rest sourced from reference TRBV30 and TRBJ2-1, is SQTIHQWPATLVQPVGSPLSLECTVEGTSNPNLYWYRQAAGRGLQLLFYSVGIGQISSEVPQNLSASRPQDRQFILSSKKLLLSDSGFYLCAWKTLAGPYNEQFFGPGTRLTVL.

This clonotype was seen repeatedly, ten times or more. The rearrangement uses TRBV11-3 and TRBJ2-7; 13 positions agree with TRBD2. The CDR3 has 17 amino acids. The V gene end was trimmed by 5 bases and the J gene end by 3 bases; junction bases not matched to a gene: 10. CDR1 and CDR2 from the germline V gene are SGHNT and YENEEA. CDR3: CASSPDGTSGTFYEQYF. CDR3 nucleotide sequence: TGTGCCAGCAGCCCGGACGGGACTAGCGGGACCTTCTACGAGCAGTACTTC.

The sample holds a few counts of this clonotype. The chain links TRBV20-1 to TRBJ1-6; maybe TRBD1 (5 bases). Germline CDR1 and CDR2: DFQATT and SNEGSKA (reference sequence). V lost 8 bases, J lost 8 bases, and 13 bases lay in between. The CDR3 sequence is 12 residues long. The DNA of the CDR3 is TGCAGTACCAGGGTAGAGGATTCACCCCTCCACTTT. It codes for CSTRVEDSPLHF.

This clonotype has just a few counts. The rearrangement uses TRBV6-2 or TRBV6-3 and TRBJ2-5; the D gene is possibly TRBD2 (5 bases). This CDR3 region has 13 residues. V was pared by 2 bases and J by 5 bases, with 9 bases between. CDR1 MNHEY and CDR2 SVGEGT come from the germline V gene. CDR3 protein: CASSYRETETQYF. The CDR3 DNA reads TGTGCCAGCAGTTACAGGGAGACGGAGACCCAGTACTTC.

This clonotype was observed a handful of times. The rearrangement links TRBV29-1 to TRBJ2-5; 9 positions match TRBD2. After removal of 4 bases from V and 4 bases from J, the junction contained 1 base not matched to a gene. The CDR3 loop spans 12 amino acids. Germline V lookup: CDR1 SQVTM, CDR2 ANQGSEA. The CDR3 reads CSVGSGRETQYF. CDR3 DNA sequence: TGCAGCGTTGGTAGCGGGAGAGAGACCCAGTACTTC.

This clonotype appeared many times. The chain is built from TRBV27 and TRBJ2-4, with unresolved D. In germline, CDR1 is MNHEY, CDR2 SMNVEV (reference sequence). Trimming removed 2 bases at V and 1 base at J, with 15 bases between. The CDR3 runs to 17 residues. The CDR3: CASSLGPLRTAKNIQYF. The CDR3 DNA sequence: TGTGCCAGCAGTTTAGGACCCCTGAGAACGGCCAAAAACATTCAGTACTTC.

V and J are TRBV6-1 and TRBJ2-7; D possibly matches TRBD1 or TRBD2 (5 bases each). Trimming took 5 bases from V and 6 from J, leaving 14 bases between them. CDR3 length equals 13 residues. The germline V gene encodes CDR1 MNHNS and CDR2 SASEGT. Here the CDR3 DNA reads TGTGCCAGCAGTCCCCAGGGAGCCGCCGAGCAGTACTTC. Protein product: CASSPQGAAEQYF.

The J gene is TRBJ2-3, the V gene TRBV7-2, with 11 bases lining up with TRBD2. The CDR3 covers 17 residues. V lost 4 bases, J lost 4 bases, and 10 bases stayed unmatched. CDR1 and CDR2 from the germline V gene are SGHTA and FQGNSA. CDR3 loop: CASSSLAGALHSDTQYF. In DNA form, the CDR3 reads TGTGCCAGCAGCTCACTAGCGGGAGCCCTTCACTCAGATACGCAGTATTTT. Filled out from reference TRBV7-2 and TRBJ2-3, the complete variable domain reads GAGVSQSPSNKVTEKGKDVELRCDPISGHTALYWYRQSLGQGLEFLIYFQGNSAPDKSGLPSDRFSAERTGGSVSTLTIQRTQQEDSAVYLCASSSLAGALHSDTQYFGPGTRLTVL.

This clonotype was recorded at least ten times. The rearrangement joins TRBV7-9 to TRBJ2-1; possibly TRBD2 for D (7 bases). The CDR3 runs 16 residues. CDR1 is SEHNR and CDR2 is FQNEAQ in the germline V gene (reference sequence). Trimming pared 4 bases from V and 0 bases from J, leaving 13 bases between. The CDR3 DNA follows: TGTGCCAGCAGCTGGGGGGGCTTCAGCTCCTACAATGAGCAGTTCTTC. Translated, it gives CASSWGGFSSYNEQFF.

This clonotype turned up a few times. The gene calls are TRBV30 and TRBJ1-2; 11 positions match TRBD1. CDR1 GTSNPN and CDR2 SVGIG come from the germline V gene (reference sequence). The CDR3 consists of 15 residues. V was clipped by 4 bases and J by 5 bases; unmatched bases: 9. CDR3 bases: TGTGCCTGGACGTACCGGGACAGGGGGGGGTATGGCTACACCTTC. Translated: CAWTYRDRGGYGYTF.

This clonotype was observed at least ten times. The rearrangement uses TRBV11-2 and TRBJ2-7, with 8 nucleotides matching TRBD1. The CDR3 covers 13 residues. J gave up 3 bases and V 5 bases, and 3 bases lay outside the gene matches. Germline-derived CDR1 and CDR2 are SGHAT and FQNNGV. CDR3 bases: TGTGCCAGCAGCGGGACAGGAAACTACGAGCAGTACTTC. Protein sequence: CASSGTGNYEQYF.

For this clonotype: A much larger clone differs from this one at a single base, so this may be a read error. The chain couples TRBV3-1 to TRBJ2-5; D is unclear. V was cut by 8 bases and J by 3 bases, with 19 bases left in between. Germline CDR1 LGHDT, CDR2 YNNKEL (reference sequence). The CDR3 consists of 15 residues. This chain's CDR3 is CASRKRPFEEETQYF. In DNA form, the CDR3 reads TGTGCCAGCCGAAAAAGGCCTTTTGAGGAAGAGACCCAGTACTTC.

This chain uses TRBV12-3 or TRBV12-4 with TRBJ2-7; D remains ambiguous. CDR3 size: 13 residues. V lost 3 bases and J 9 bases, leaving 15 bases between the germline ends. The CDR3 is CASSLGSFVGQYF. CDR3 in DNA: TGTGCCAGCAGTTTGGGGTCCTTTGTCGGGCAGTACTTC.